Sequencing of this T cell receptor (beta chain) was carried out in a study of shared clonotypes between healthy human individuals. Study at large: Donors, aged 18 to 49, were a couple of women and three men.

In the naive CD8 group, cells lacked CD45RO and were positively selected for CCR7, so terminally differentiated effector memory CD45RA+ cells were left out. General study results and limits: Rarefaction analysis demonstrated incomplete sorted-subset sequencing notwithstanding large depth. When naive CD4 clonotypes were compared across several donors, roughly 4.9% were shared.

Genomic DNA of every subset was divided equally among multiple immunoSEQ plates. The table came from immunoSEQ multiplex PCR; TCRdb's copy has only in-frame clones and leaves some out. The sample comprises 750,000 to 1,000,000 clones, around 92% of which are singletons, and approximately 25% rests with the top ten. The length of the CDR3 is 14 residues. Germline trimming cut 3 bases from V and 2 bases from J; bases unmatched to any gene: 1. CDR1 is SEHNR and CDR2 is FQNEAQ in the germline V gene (reference sequence). As to this clone: Its antigen remains unidentified. The sample contains more than one DNA sequence encoding this CDR3.

Sequences were obtained from naive CD8+ T cells sorted from blood. The V gene is TRBV7-9, the J gene TRBJ1-1; 9 nucleotides match TRBD1. The receptor was isolated from a man aged 25-45 years in good health. The DNA of the CDR3 is TGTGCCAGCAGCTTGGGACAGGGAAACACTGAAGCTTTCTTT. Translation gives CASSLGQGNTEAFF.